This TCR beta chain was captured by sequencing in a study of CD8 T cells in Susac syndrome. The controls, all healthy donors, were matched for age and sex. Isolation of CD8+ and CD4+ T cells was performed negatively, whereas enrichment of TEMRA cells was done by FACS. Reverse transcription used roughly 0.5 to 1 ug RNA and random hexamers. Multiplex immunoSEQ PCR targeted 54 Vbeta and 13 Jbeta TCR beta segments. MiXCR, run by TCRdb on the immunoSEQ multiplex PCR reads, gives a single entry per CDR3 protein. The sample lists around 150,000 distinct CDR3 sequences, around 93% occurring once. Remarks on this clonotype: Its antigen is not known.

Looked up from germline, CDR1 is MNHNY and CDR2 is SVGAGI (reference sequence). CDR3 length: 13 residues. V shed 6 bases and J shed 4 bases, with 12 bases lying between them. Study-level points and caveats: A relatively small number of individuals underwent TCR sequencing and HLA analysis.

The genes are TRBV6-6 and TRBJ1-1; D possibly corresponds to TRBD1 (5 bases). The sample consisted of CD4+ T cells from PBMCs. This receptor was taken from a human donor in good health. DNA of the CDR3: TGTGCCAGCAGGAAAGAGGGGATCACTGAAGCTTTCTTT. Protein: CASRKEGITEAFF.